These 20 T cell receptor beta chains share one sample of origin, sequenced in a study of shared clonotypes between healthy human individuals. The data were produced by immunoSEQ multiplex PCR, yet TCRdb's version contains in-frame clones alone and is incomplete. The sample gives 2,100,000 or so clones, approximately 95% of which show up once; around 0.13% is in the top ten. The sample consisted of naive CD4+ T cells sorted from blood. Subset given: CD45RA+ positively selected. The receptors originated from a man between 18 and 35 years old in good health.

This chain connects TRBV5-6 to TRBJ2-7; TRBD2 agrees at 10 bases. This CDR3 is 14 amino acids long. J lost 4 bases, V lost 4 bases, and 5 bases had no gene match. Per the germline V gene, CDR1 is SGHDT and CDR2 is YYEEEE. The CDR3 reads CASSPGLAVYEQYF. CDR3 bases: TGTGCCAGCAGCCCTGGACTAGCGGTTTACGAGCAGTACTTC.

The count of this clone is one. The CDR3 DNA follows: TGCGCCAGCAGCCTGACCACGGGCTCTGGAAACACCATATATTTT. This encodes CASSLTTGSGNTIYF. The V gene is TRBV4-1, the J gene TRBJ1-3, with D unresolved. Trimming took off 4 bases at V and 0 bases at J, with 10 bases between the two ends. CDR3 length: 15 amino acids. The germline V gene encodes CDR1 MGHRA and CDR2 YSYEKL.

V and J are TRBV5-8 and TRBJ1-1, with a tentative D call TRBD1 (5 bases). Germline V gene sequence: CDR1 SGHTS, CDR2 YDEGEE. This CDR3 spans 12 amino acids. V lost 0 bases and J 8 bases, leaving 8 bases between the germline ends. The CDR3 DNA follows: TGTGCCAGCAGCTTGGCCGGGGGGGAAGCTTTCTTT. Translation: CASSLAGGEAFF.

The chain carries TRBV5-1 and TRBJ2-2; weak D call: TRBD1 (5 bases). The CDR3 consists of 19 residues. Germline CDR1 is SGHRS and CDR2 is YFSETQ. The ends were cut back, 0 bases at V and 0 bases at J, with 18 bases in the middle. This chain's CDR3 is CASSLGIGQGSSNTGELFF. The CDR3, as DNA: TGCGCCAGCAGCTTGGGAATAGGTCAGGGATCTTCGAACACCGGGGAGCTGTTTTTT.

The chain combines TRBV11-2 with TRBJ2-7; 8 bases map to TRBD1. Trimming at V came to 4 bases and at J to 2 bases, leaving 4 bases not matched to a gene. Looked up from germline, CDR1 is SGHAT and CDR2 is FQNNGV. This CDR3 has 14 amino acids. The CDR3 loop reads CASSSQGAAYEQYF. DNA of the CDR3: TGTGCCAGCAGCTCCCAGGGGGCAGCCTACGAGCAGTACTTC.

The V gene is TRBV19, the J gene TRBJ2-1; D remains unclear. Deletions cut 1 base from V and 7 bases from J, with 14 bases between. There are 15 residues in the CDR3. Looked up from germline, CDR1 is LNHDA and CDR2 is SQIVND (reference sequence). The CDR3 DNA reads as TGTGCCAGTAGTATAGCCCAATTGGTGGTAAATGAGCAGTTCTTC. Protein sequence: CASSIAQLVVNEQFF. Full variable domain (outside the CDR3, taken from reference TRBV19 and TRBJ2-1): DGGITQSPKYLFRKEGQNVTLSCEQNLNHDAMYWYRQDPGQGLRLIYYSQIVNDFQKGDIAEGYSVSREKKESFPLTVTSAQKNPTAFYLCASSIAQLVVNEQFFGPGTRLTVL.

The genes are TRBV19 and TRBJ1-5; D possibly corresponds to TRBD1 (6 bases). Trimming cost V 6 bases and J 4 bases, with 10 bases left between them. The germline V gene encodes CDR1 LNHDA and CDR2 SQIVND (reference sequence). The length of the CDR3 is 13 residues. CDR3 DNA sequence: TGTGCCAGTAGAGACAGGACTAATCAGCCCCAGCATTTT. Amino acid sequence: CASRDRTNQPQHF.

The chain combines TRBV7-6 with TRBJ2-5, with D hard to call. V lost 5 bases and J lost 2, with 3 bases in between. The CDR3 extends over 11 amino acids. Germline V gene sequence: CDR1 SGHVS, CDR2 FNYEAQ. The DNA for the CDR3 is TGTGCCAGCAGCGCTCAAGAGACCCAGTACTTC. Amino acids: CASSAQETQYF. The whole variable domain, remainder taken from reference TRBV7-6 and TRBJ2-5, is GAGVSQSPRYKVTKRGQDVALRCDPISGHVSLYWYRQALGQGPEFLTYFNYEAQQDKSGLPNDRFSAERPEGSISTLTIQRTEQRDSAMYRCASSAQETQYFGPGTRLLVL.

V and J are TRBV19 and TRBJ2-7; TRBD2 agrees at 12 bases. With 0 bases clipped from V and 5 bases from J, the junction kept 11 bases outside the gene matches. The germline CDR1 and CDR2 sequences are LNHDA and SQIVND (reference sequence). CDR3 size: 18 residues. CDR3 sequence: CASSIDPPSSGRAHEQYF. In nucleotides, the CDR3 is TGTGCCAGTAGTATAGATCCCCCTTCTAGCGGGAGGGCCCACGAGCAGTACTTC.

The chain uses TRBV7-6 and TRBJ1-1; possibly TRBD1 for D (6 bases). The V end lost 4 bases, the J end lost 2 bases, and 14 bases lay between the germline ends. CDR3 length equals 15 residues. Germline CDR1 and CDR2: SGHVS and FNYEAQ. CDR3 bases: TGTGCCAGCAGCTCAGGGGTGTTGATAAACACTGAAGCTTTCTTT. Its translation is CASSSGVLINTEAFF.

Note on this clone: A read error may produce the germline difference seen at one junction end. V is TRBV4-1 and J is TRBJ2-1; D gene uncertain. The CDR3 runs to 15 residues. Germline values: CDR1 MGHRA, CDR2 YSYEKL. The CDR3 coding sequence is TGCGCCAGCAGACAAGAGGTAGGGCAGGTGAATGAGCAGTTCTTC. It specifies CASRQEVGQVNEQFF.

The CDR3 protein is CASSSYQLQGSYTF. CDR3 sequence (DNA): TGTGCCAGCAGCTCCTACCAACTCCAGGGTTCCTACACCTTC. This chain links TRBV7-9 with TRBJ1-2, with D possibly matching TRBD1 (5 bases). Germline assignment: CDR1 SEHNR and CDR2 FQNEAQ (reference sequence). Trimming shortened V by 4 bases and J by 10 bases, and 19 bases separated the two germline ends. The CDR3 consists of 14 residues.

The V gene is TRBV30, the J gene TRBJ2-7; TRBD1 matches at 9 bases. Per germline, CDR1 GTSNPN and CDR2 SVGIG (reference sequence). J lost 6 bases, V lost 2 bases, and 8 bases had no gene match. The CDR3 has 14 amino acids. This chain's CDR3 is CAWSPGTGKSEQYF. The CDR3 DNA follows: TGTGCCTGGAGTCCCGGGACAGGGAAGAGCGAGCAGTACTTC. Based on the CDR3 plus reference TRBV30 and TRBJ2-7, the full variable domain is SQTIHQWPATLVQPVGSPLSLECTVEGTSNPNLYWYRQAAGRGLQLLFYSVGIGQISSEVPQNLSASRPQDRQFILSSKKLLLSDSGFYLCAWSPGTGKSEQYFGPGTRLTVT.

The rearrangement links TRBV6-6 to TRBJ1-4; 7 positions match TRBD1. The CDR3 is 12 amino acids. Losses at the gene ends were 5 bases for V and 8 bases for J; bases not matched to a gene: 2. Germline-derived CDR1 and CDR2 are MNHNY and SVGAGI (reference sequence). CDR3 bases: TGTGCCAGCAGTGGAGGGGGCGAAAAACTGTTTTTT. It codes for CASSGGGEKLFF.

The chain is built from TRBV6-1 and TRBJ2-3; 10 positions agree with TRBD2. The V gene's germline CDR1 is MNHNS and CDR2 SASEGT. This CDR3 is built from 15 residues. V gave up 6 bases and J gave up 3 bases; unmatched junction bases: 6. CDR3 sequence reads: CASRGTSEATDTQYF. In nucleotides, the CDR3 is TGTGCCAGCAGGGGGACTAGCGAGGCTACAGATACGCAGTATTTT.

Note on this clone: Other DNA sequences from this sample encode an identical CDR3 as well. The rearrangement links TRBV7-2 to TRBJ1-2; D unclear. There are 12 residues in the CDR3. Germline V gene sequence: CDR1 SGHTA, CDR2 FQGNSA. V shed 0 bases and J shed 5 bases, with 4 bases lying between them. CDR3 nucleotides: TGTGCCAGCAGCTTAGCGGGGTATGGCTACACCTTC. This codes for CASSLAGYGYTF.

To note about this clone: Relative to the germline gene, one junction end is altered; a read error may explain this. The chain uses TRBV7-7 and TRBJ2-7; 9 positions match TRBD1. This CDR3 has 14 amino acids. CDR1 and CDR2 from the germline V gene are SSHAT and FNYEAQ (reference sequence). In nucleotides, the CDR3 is TGTGCTAGCAGCTTAGGACAGGGGTACCACGAGCAGTACTTC. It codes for CASSLGQGYHEQYF.

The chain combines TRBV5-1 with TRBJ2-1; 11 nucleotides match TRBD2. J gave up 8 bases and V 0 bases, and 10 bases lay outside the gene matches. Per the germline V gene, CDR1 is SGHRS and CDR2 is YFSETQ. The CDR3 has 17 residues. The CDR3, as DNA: TGCGCCAGCAGCTTGGGATCCCTAGCGGGAGGTAGCGATGAGCAGTTCTTC. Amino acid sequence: CASSLGSLAGGSDEQFF.

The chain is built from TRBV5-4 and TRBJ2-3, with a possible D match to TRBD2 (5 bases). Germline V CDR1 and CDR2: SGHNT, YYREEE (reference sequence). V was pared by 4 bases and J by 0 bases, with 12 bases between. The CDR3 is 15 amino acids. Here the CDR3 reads CASSPSAGSTDTQYF. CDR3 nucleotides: TGTGCCAGCAGCCCCAGCGCGGGTAGCACAGATACGCAGTATTTT.

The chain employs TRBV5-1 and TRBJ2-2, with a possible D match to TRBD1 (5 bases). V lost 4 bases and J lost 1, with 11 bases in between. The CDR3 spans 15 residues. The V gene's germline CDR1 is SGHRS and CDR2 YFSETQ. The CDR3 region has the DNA TGCGCCAGCAGCCCGTCGACAGTGAACACCGGGGAGCTGTTTTTT. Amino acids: CASSPSTVNTGELFF. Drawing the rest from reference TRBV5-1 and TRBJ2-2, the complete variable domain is KAGVTQTPRYLIKTRGQQVTLSCSPISGHRSVSWYQQTPGQGLQFLFEYFSETQRNKGNFPGRFSGRQFSNSRSEMNVSTLELGDSALYLCASSPSTVNTGELFFGEGSRLTVL.